This TCR beta chain was found in a study of Graves' ophthalmopathy and Graves' hyperthyroidism. On the study more broadly: Hyperthyroidism qualified as stable when ophthalmopathy did not develop within 18 months of follow-up. Study-level points and caveats: Thyroid clonotypes that were expanded above 0.001 frequency mostly also appeared in blood. With about 86% sensitivity and roughly 76% specificity, a 13-signature model separated ophthalmopathy from stable hyperthyroidism.

In its sample, this clonotype was seen many times. Antigen specificity is unknown. Trimming left V 5 bases short and J 1 base short, with 11 bases between. This CDR3 is built from 14 residues. Germline CDR1 is SGHTA and CDR2 is FQGNSA. The authors enrolled newly diagnosed hyperthyroidism patients aged 18 to 65 with under 2 months' duration. Amplified material comprised TCR beta CDR3 regions derived from RNA transcripts. RT-PCR in the first round used HTBI primers; a second-round multiplex PCR followed. Via MiXCR, TCRdb re-called the multiplex PCR reads, giving one row per CDR3 protein. The table lists over a million distinct CDR3 sequences, less than 45% of them singletons, with over 8.5% in the top ten.

The J gene is TRBJ1-1, the V gene TRBV7-2; no clear D. Sequenced input: peripheral blood or thyroid tissue (not recorded which). The clonotype was recovered from an adult man with Graves' hyperthyroidism. This chain's CDR3 is CASSETGRNTEAFF. CDR3 nucleotides: TGTGCCAGCAGCGAAACGGGCCGGAACACTGAAGCTTTCTTT.